This TCR beta chain was identified in a study of T cells in Graves' hyperthyroidism and ophthalmopathy. Trimming shortened V by 0 bases and J by 2 bases, and 13 bases separated the two germline ends. Per the germline V gene, CDR1 is GTSNPN and CDR2 is SVGIG (reference sequence). The CDR3 has 15 residues. A patient was excluded if there was uncontrolled infection, other autoimmune disease, pregnancy or lactation. Clinical symptoms, serum thyroxine and TRAb, thyroid ultrasound and orbital computed tomography were used for the diagnoses. Using 10 ml of fresh peripheral blood, PBMCs were prepared. RNA transcripts yielded amplified TCR beta CDR3 regions. First-round RT-PCR targeting the TCR CDR3 was performed with the HTBI primer set. TCRdb re-called the multiplex PCR reads with MiXCR, one entry per CDR3 protein. The data show roughly 500,000 distinct CDR3 sequences, under 25% seen once.

V gene TRBV30 combines with J gene TRBJ2-5; no clear D. Material: blood. This TCR was sampled from a woman aged 70-85 years with Graves' ophthalmopathy. As DNA, the CDR3 is TGTGCCTGGAGTGTACTTTTTTGGGTACAAGAGACCCAGTACTTC. As protein: CAWSVLFWVQETQYF.